The clone carrying this T cell receptor (beta chain) was seen only a few times. In each case, RNA was isolated and then reverse transcribed into cDNA as the sequencing template. The method was immunoSEQ multiplex PCR; TCRdb's version includes in-frame clones alone and lacks a portion of them. This sample has more than 95,000 clones, with about 50% found just once. This specimen belongs to a study of CD8+ T cells in alopecia areata. With V trimmed by 0 bases and J by 4 bases, 2 bases remained unmatched. The CDR3 extends over 15 amino acids. The V gene's germline CDR1 is MRHNA and CDR2 SNTAGT. Sample: NKG2D-low CD8+ T cells sorted from blood. This clonotype was sampled from a human donor with alopecia areata. The chain has TRBV6-4 and TRBJ2-3, with 9 bases that match TRBD1. CDR3 in DNA: TGTGCCAGCAGTGACTCGACAGGGGGACCAGATACGCAGTATTTT. Its translation: CASSDSTGGPDTQYF.